These 28 T cell receptor beta chains originate from one sample sequenced in a study of memory CD4+ T cells and cytomegalovirus serostatus. Single viable CD3+CD4+CD8-CD45RO+ cells were sorted as the memory CD4+ T cells. Produced via immunoSEQ multiplex PCR; TCRdb's table is partial and in-frame only. The sample has around 62,000 clones; 76% are singletons. Sequencing was performed on memory CD4+ T cells from blood. The receptor source for this set is an adult in good health and CMV-seropositive.

This rearrangement joins TRBV5-5 to TRBJ2-3; possibly TRBD2 for D (6 bases). Germline values: CDR1 SGHKS, CDR2 YYEKEE (reference sequence). Trimming took off 4 bases at V and 0 bases at J, with 9 bases between the two ends. The CDR3 is made up of 14 amino acids. In DNA, the CDR3 is TGTGCCAGCAGCCCCGGGGGTAGCACAGATACGCAGTATTTT. Translation: CASSPGGSTDTQYF. The full variable domain, in which reference TRBV5-5 and TRBJ2-3 provide the parts outside the CDR3, is DAGVTQSPTHLIKTRGQQVTLRCSPISGHKSVSWYQQVLGQGPQFIFQYYEKEERGRGNFPDRFSARQFPNYSSELNVNALLLGDSALYLCASSPGGSTDTQYFGPGTRLTVL.

The rearrangement links TRBV5-1 to TRBJ2-3; D is unresolved. V gave up 7 bases and J gave up 2 bases, with 17 bases separating them. Looked up from germline, CDR1 is SGHRS and CDR2 is YFSETQ. This CDR3 is built from 15 residues. For the CDR3, the DNA is TGCGCCAGCGCTATCTCGGGCAGATCCACAGATACGCAGTATTTT. It encodes CASAISGRSTDTQYF.

The rearrangement links TRBV6-5 to TRBJ1-2; D gene ambiguous. Looked up from germline, CDR1 is MNHEY and CDR2 is SVGAGI. CDR3 size: 15 residues. Trimming left V 6 bases short and J 8 bases short, with 22 bases between. The CDR3 coding sequence is TGTGCCAGCAGATCGTCCGTGGGGATCCCGGAGGGCTACACCTTC. Protein sequence: CASRSSVGIPEGYTF.

The chain employs TRBV11-2 and TRBJ2-7; tentatively, D is TRBD1 (6 bases). The V and J ends lost 5 bases and 7 bases respectively, with 18 bases between them. The germline V gene has CDR1 SGHAT and CDR2 FQNNGV. This CDR3 comprises 14 residues. CDR3: CASSPLTGEGEQYF. The CDR3 DNA reads TGTGCCAGCAGCCCGCTGACAGGAGAAGGGGAGCAGTACTTC.

The J gene is TRBJ2-3, the V gene TRBV2; 7 positions match TRBD2. CDR1 is SNHLY, CDR2 FYNNEI, per germline. The CDR3 runs to 13 residues. V was clipped by 4 bases and J by 8 bases; unmatched bases: 6. The CDR3 spells CASSALREGTQYF. The CDR3 nucleotides are TGTGCCAGCAGTGCTTTGAGGGAGGGTACGCAGTATTTT.

The chain uses TRBV7-9 and TRBJ2-5; D gene unclear. V gave up 5 bases and J gave up 7 bases, with 11 bases separating them. This CDR3 has 12 residues. Germline V gene sequence: CDR1 SEHNR, CDR2 FQNEAQ (reference sequence). CDR3 nucleotide sequence: TGTGCCAGCAGCACCGAGCCGGGGACCCAGTACTTC. Amino acids: CASSTEPGTQYF.

The chain has TRBV7-9 and TRBJ2-2; 8 positions match TRBD2. V trimming: 1 base; J trimming: 5 bases; junction bases outside the gene matches: 3. The CDR3 contains 15 residues. Germline V gives CDR1 SEHNR, CDR2 FQNEAQ (reference sequence). The CDR3 nucleotides are TGTGCCAGCAGCTTAGGGGGACTAGAGACCGGGGAGCTGTTTTTT. It specifies CASSLGGLETGELFF.

The chain carries TRBV4-1 and TRBJ2-1; the D gene is possibly TRBD2 (6 bases). The length of the CDR3 is 16 residues. Trimming removed 1 base at V and 2 bases at J, with 12 bases between. Germline CDR1 MGHRA, CDR2 YSYEKL. CDR3: CASSQGGLGPYNEQFF. The DNA for the CDR3 is TGCGCCAGCAGCCAAGGGGGACTCGGCCCCTACAATGAGCAGTTCTTC.

This clone appeared a few times. The J gene is TRBJ1-1, the V gene TRBV14; possibly TRBD1 for D (5 bases). V lost 3 bases and J 4 bases, leaving 12 bases between the germline ends. The CDR3 spans 14 residues. In germline, CDR1 is SGHDN, CDR2 FVKESK. This chain's CDR3 is CASSHSGFATEAFF. The CDR3 DNA reads TGTGCCAGCAGCCATTCAGGGTTCGCCACTGAAGCTTTCTTT.

This clone appeared once. The chain is built from TRBV27 and TRBJ1-2, with 7 bases aligning to TRBD1. The CDR3 runs to 17 residues. Per germline, CDR1 MNHEY and CDR2 SMNVEV (reference sequence). Losses at the gene ends were 3 bases for V and 4 bases for J; bases not matched to a gene: 14. The CDR3 protein is CASSFRDRAVGSYGYTF. As DNA, the CDR3 is TGTGCCAGCAGTTTCCGAGACAGGGCAGTAGGTAGCTATGGCTACACCTTC.

This chain uses TRBV7-6 with TRBJ2-3; D is uncertain. The V end was cut by 5 bases, the J end by 4 bases, with 10 bases between. Germline V CDR1 and CDR2: SGHVS, FNYEAQ. CDR3 size: 13 residues. The CDR3 region is CASSPRLADTQYF. The CDR3 DNA follows: TGTGCCAGCAGCCCCCGTCTCGCAGATACGCAGTATTTT.

This clone occurred a few times. The rearrangement links TRBV30 to TRBJ2-7; tentatively, D is TRBD1 (5 bases). CDR1 GTSNPN and CDR2 SVGIG come from the germline V gene (reference sequence). With 4 bases removed from V and 0 bases from J, the gap between germline ends came to 13 bases. The length of the CDR3 is 14 residues. CDR3 protein: CAWNRGTSSYEQYF. The CDR3 DNA reads as TGTGCCTGGAATAGGGGCACCAGCTCCTACGAGCAGTACTTC.

The chain uses TRBV14 and TRBJ2-1; D unresolved. CDR3 length: 12 residues. The V end lost 0 bases, the J end lost 12 bases, and 9 bases lay between the germline ends. The germline CDR1 and CDR2 sequences are SGHDN and FVKESK. This CDR3 reads CASSQDRTLQFF. The CDR3 DNA reads as TGTGCCAGCAGCCAAGATCGAACATTGCAGTTCTTC.

The chain couples TRBV6-1 to TRBJ2-2; no clear D. V was shortened by 4 bases and J by 4 bases, with 10 bases between the two germline ends. Looked up from germline, CDR1 is MNHNS and CDR2 is SASEGT. The CDR3 length is 14 residues. CDR3 DNA sequence: TGTGCCAGCAGTGCAATGGGCCTCACCGGGGAGCTGTTTTTT. This gives the protein CASSAMGLTGELFF.

The chain recombines TRBV5-6 with TRBJ1-3; no clear D gene. Trimming removed 0 bases from V and 0 bases from J, with 19 bases in between. The germline gives CDR1 SGHDT, CDR2 YYEEEE. The CDR3 is 19 residues long. The CDR3 here is CASSLGQMVAAFSGNTIYF. DNA for the CDR3: TGTGCCAGCAGCTTGGGGCAAATGGTCGCAGCCTTCTCTGGAAACACCATATATTTT.

The chain uses TRBV10-1 and TRBJ1-3; D possibly corresponds to TRBD1 (5 bases). Germline assignment: CDR1 WNHNN and CDR2 SYGVQD (reference sequence). V was trimmed by 6 bases and J by 3 bases, leaving 6 bases between them. This CDR3 region has 12 residues. The CDR3 loop reads CASRTVGNTIYF. The CDR3 nucleotides are TGCGCCAGCAGGACAGTTGGAAACACCATATATTTT.

The chain has TRBV27 and TRBJ2-2; D is possibly TRBD1 (5 bases). Germline-derived CDR1 and CDR2 are MNHEY and SMNVEV (reference sequence). CDR3 length: 19 residues. The germline V and J ends were trimmed by 11 bases and 3 bases, with 31 bases remaining between them. The CDR3 bases are TGTGCCCACAAGAATATCGACAGTCATCGGACACTCCACACCGGGGAGCTGTTTTTT. Translated: CAHKNIDSHRTLHTGELFF.

The table lists this clone with a few counts. The chain combines TRBV6-1 with TRBJ1-5; D not resolved. V was clipped by 4 bases and J by 4 bases, with 11 bases between them. The CDR3 is made up of 14 amino acids. Germline CDR1 is MNHNS and CDR2 is SASEGT. DNA for the CDR3: TGTGCCAGCAGTGTTGTTGAAGAGAATCAGCCCCAGCATTTT. Protein: CASSVVEENQPQHF.

V usage is TRBV28 and J usage is TRBJ2-5; 9 positions agree with TRBD1. The CDR3 totals 15 residues. Germline CDR1 reads MDHEN; CDR2 reads SYDVKM. The V and J ends lost 3 bases and 4 bases, in that order; junction bases with no gene match: 6. The CDR3 DNA sequence: TGTGCCAGCAGTTTCCCCACAGGGGGCGCAGAGACCCAGTACTTC. Translating gives CASSFPTGGAETQYF.

This clone was recorded once. V is TRBV4-1 and J is TRBJ2-2, with TRBD1 identical over 7 bases. The CDR3 contains 16 residues. CDR1 and CDR2 (germline): MGHRA, YSYEKL. J lost 3 bases, V lost 4 bases, and 8 bases had no gene match. The CDR3 spells CASSLNRGSDTGELFF. DNA for the CDR3: TGCGCCAGCAGCCTAAACAGGGGAAGTGACACCGGGGAGCTGTTTTTT.

The CDR3 coding sequence is TGCGCCAGCAGCTTGGCCGTCTCTGGGGCCAACGTCCTGACTTTC. The encoded protein is CASSLAVSGANVLTF. This chain connects TRBV5-1 to TRBJ2-6; D remains unclear. The CDR3 sequence is 15 residues long. The germline gives CDR1 SGHRS, CDR2 YFSETQ. V gave up 0 bases and J gave up 0 bases, with 4 bases separating them.

The V call is TRBV5-1, the J call TRBJ1-1, with D uncertain. Trimming removed 2 bases at V and 0 bases at J, with 5 bases between. This CDR3 is built from 13 residues. The germline CDR1 and CDR2 sequences are SGHRS and YFSETQ. CDR3 sequence reads: CASSFDMNTEAFF. As DNA, the CDR3 is TGCGCCAGCAGCTTTGACATGAACACTGAAGCTTTCTTT.

The V call is TRBV6-1, the J call TRBJ2-2; 8 nucleotides agree with TRBD2. Per germline, CDR1 MNHNS and CDR2 SASEGT. J gave up 7 bases and V 8 bases, and 9 bases lay outside the gene matches. The CDR3 extends over 14 amino acids. The CDR3 region has the DNA TGTGCCAGCTGTAGCGGGAAGGACGGCGGGGAGCTGTTTTTT. It specifies CASCSGKDGGELFF.

This chain links TRBV18 with TRBJ1-5, with 9 nucleotides matching TRBD1. CDR1 and CDR2 (germline): KGHSH, LQKENI. This CDR3 region has 15 residues. J was trimmed by 9 bases and V by 5 bases; bases with no gene match: 11. CDR3 bases: TGTGCCAGCTCAGACGGGACAGGGTCCCTGGGGCCCCAGCATTTT. Amino acid sequence: CASSDGTGSLGPQHF.

This chain links TRBV7-2 with TRBJ2-6, with D perhaps matching TRBD2 (6 bases). The CDR3 is made up of 16 amino acids. CDR1 SGHTA and CDR2 FQGNSA come from the germline V gene. The V gene lost 5 bases and the J gene lost 0 bases, with 11 bases spanning the gap. Written as DNA, the CDR3 is TGTGCCAGCAGCCCATCCGGGAGCTCTGGGGCCAACGTCCTGACTTTC. The encoded protein is CASSPSGSSGANVLTF.

The chain is built from TRBV11-2 and TRBJ1-3; D is undetermined. Trimming took off 5 bases at V and 1 base at J, with 12 bases between the two ends. Germline V CDR1 and CDR2: SGHAT, FQNNGV. The length of the CDR3 is 15 residues. CDR3 amino acids: CASSPIRGSGNTIYF. CDR3 nucleotide sequence: TGTGCCAGCAGCCCCATTCGGGGATCTGGAAACACCATATATTTT.

V is TRBV29-1 and J is TRBJ2-5; 7 bases align to TRBD1. With V trimmed by 3 bases and J by 4 bases, 5 bases remained unmatched. The CDR3 is made up of 13 amino acids. Germline-derived CDR1 and CDR2 are SQVTM and ANQGSEA. The CDR3 loop reads CSVDTDRRETQYF. CDR3 nucleotide sequence: TGCAGCGTTGATACGGACAGGCGAGAGACCCAGTACTTC.

The chain recombines TRBV19 with TRBJ1-1, with D possibly TRBD1 on 5 matching bases. The V end lost 4 bases, the J end lost 4 bases, and 13 bases lay between the germline ends. The CDR3 length is 14 residues. CDR1 LNHDA and CDR2 SQIVND come from the germline V gene (reference sequence). In nucleotides, the CDR3 is TGTGCCAGTAGTAAGGCCGGGGCTCCCACTGAAGCTTTCTTT. This translates into CASSKAGAPTEAFF.